Following are 9 T cell receptor beta chains from one sample sequenced in a study of shared clonotypes between healthy human individuals. CD45RO-negative, CCR7-positively selected cells formed the naive CD8 fraction, excluding terminally differentiated effector memory CD45RA+ cells. TCRdb's copy holds only in-frame clones and misses some; the assay was immunoSEQ multiplex PCR. The data show about 2 million clones, about 95% seen once. The specimen was naive CD8+ T cells sorted from blood. The source of these receptors is a man in his late teens or twenties in good health.

The chain uses TRBV10-2 and TRBJ2-7; D is unresolved. Germline V gene data show CDR1 as WSHSY and CDR2 as SAAADI. CDR3 length equals 15 residues. V lost 6 bases to trimming and J lost 1 base, with 16 bases between them. Here the CDR3 DNA reads TGCGCCAGCAGAGCTAGGGCCTGGAGTTCCTACGAGCAGTACTTC. This gives the protein CASRARAWSSYEQYF.

The V gene is TRBV9, the J gene TRBJ2-5; D may be TRBD2 (5 bases). The CDR3 covers 14 residues. Germline values: CDR1 SGDLS, CDR2 YYNGEE. V lost 0 bases and J 5 bases, leaving 11 bases between the germline ends. The CDR3 loop is CASSVGYTGETQYF. CDR3 coding DNA: TGTGCCAGCAGCGTAGGATACACGGGGGAGACCCAGTACTTC. The full variable domain, its missing parts supplied by reference TRBV9 and TRBJ2-5, is DSGVTQTPKHLITATGQRVTLRCSPRSGDLSVYWYQQSLDQGLQFLIQYYNGEERAKGNILERFSAQQFPDLHSELNLSSLELGDSALYFCASSVGYTGETQYFGPGTRLLVL.

Points on this clone: In the same sample, other DNA sequences code for this CDR3. In DNA form, the CDR3 reads TGTGCCAGCAGCCGTAGTGACTCCTACGAGCAGTACTTC. It encodes CASSRSDSYEQYF. The V gene is TRBV14, the J gene TRBJ2-7; D uncertain. V dropped 4 bases and J dropped 0 bases, with 7 bases sitting between them. Per germline, CDR1 SGHDN and CDR2 FVKESK. The CDR3 loop spans 13 amino acids.

This rearrangement joins TRBV4-1 to TRBJ2-7; a weak D match, TRBD2 (5 bases). Germline values: CDR1 MGHRA, CDR2 YSYEKL. The germline V and J ends were trimmed by 1 base and 3 bases, with 13 bases remaining between them. This CDR3 comprises 15 residues. CDR3 region: CASSQGVGVGYEQYF. Here the CDR3 DNA reads TGCGCCAGCAGCCAAGGGGTCGGGGTGGGCTACGAGCAGTACTTC.

About this clone itself: In the same sample, other DNA sequences code for this CDR3. The chain carries TRBV11-2 and TRBJ2-7; D remains ambiguous. The CDR3 sequence is 13 residues long. Trimming pared 1 base from V and 3 bases from J, leaving 7 bases between. Germline CDR1 SGHAT, CDR2 FQNNGV. CDR3 loop: CASSLGQNYEQYF. Written as DNA, the CDR3 is TGTGCCAGCAGCTTAGGTCAAAACTACGAGCAGTACTTC.

The chain couples TRBV5-6 to TRBJ2-2; D might be TRBD2 (5 bases). The length of the CDR3 is 14 residues. Between the trimmed V and J ends, which lost 3 bases and 5 bases, there was a span of 11 bases. Germline CDR1 SGHDT, CDR2 YYEEEE. The CDR3 loop is CASSSPPGTGELFF. CDR3 nucleotides: TGTGCCAGCAGCTCACCCCCGGGGACCGGGGAGCTGTTTTTT.

The V and J genes are TRBV19 and TRBJ2-1; D perhaps matches TRBD2 (5 bases). The CDR3 spans 15 residues. Germline V CDR1 and CDR2: LNHDA, SQIVND (reference sequence). Trimming left V 6 bases short and J 7 bases short, with 19 bases between. The CDR3 DNA is TGTGCCAGTAGCGAGGGAGTAGTCGAGGGTAATGAGCAGTTCTTC. Translation: CASSEGVVEGNEQFF. The whole variable domain, filled in from reference TRBV19 and TRBJ2-1, reads DGGITQSPKYLFRKEGQNVTLSCEQNLNHDAMYWYRQDPGQGLRLIYYSQIVNDFQKGDIAEGYSVSREKKESFPLTVTSAQKNPTAFYLCASSEGVVEGNEQFFGPGTRLTVL.

This chain uses TRBV5-1 with TRBJ2-2, with 8 bases aligning to TRBD1. CDR3 length: 15 residues. The trim removed 0 bases at V and 3 bases at J, leaving 1 base unmatched. CDR1 and CDR2 (germline): SGHRS, YFSETQ. CDR3 DNA sequence: TGCGCCAGCAGCTTGGACAGGGGGGACACCGGGGAGCTGTTTTTT. Translated: CASSLDRGDTGELFF.

J is TRBJ2-7 and V is TRBV30; possibly TRBD2 for D (5 bases). V was trimmed by 5 bases and J by 6 bases, leaving 17 bases between them. Germline V gene lookup returns CDR1 GTSNPN and CDR2 SVGIG (reference sequence). The CDR3 is 13 residues long. The CDR3 is CAWGSGLSAEQYF. As DNA, the CDR3 is TGTGCCTGGGGTTCCGGACTGTCCGCCGAGCAGTACTTC. Supplemented by reference TRBV30 and TRBJ2-7, the full variable domain reads SQTIHQWPATLVQPVGSPLSLECTVEGTSNPNLYWYRQAAGRGLQLLFYSVGIGQISSEVPQNLSASRPQDRQFILSSKKLLLSDSGFYLCAWGSGLSAEQYFGPGTRLTVT.